The T cell receptor (beta chain) described here comes from a study of human T cells and chemical hapten exposure. Study-level information: Per-sample TCR yield variation was attributed mainly to small pooled library volume differences. General study points: The number of TCRs above 1 in 1000 frequency did not change after DPC sensitization.

This clonotype was observed at least ten times. Its antigen is as yet unknown. Extraction of total RNA was performed on unfractionated whole blood. TCRdb called the 5' RACE reads again in MiXCR, with one record for every CDR3 protein. The sample lists roughly 82,000 distinct CDR3 sequences, more than 15% occurring once. This TCR derives from a female donor in good health.

In DNA form, the CDR3 reads TGCGCCAGCAGCCAGGGACTAGCGGGCAATAAGTTCTTC. This gives the protein CASSQGLAGNKFF. The chain has TRBV5-1 and TRBJ2-1, with 12 bases fitting TRBD2. The junction had 7 bases not matched to a gene; V was cut back by 4 bases and J by 14 bases. Germline V gene lookup returns CDR1 SGHRS and CDR2 YFSETQ. The length of the CDR3 is 13 residues.